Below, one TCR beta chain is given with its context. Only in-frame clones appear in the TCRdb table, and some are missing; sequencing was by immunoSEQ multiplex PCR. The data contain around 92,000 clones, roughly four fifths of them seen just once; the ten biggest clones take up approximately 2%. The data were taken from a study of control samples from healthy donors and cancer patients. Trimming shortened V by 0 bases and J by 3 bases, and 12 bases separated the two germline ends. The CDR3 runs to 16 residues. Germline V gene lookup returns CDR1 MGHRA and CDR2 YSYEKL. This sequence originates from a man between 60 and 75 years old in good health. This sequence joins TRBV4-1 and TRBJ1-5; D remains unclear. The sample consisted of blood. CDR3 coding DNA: TGCGCCAGCAGCCAAGAATCCCAGGCCCTCAATCAGCCCCAGCATTTT. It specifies CASSQESQALNQPQHF.